This T cell receptor (beta chain) was recovered during a study of blood T cell repertoires in COVID-19. Study summary: PBMCs, B-cell-depleted T cells, or T cells provided the cDNA or gDNA that made up the material.

Germline loops: CDR1 DFQATT, CDR2 SNEGSKA (reference sequence). The ends lost 3 bases at V and 4 bases at J; junction bases unmatched: 4. There are 16 residues in the CDR3. Libraries were prepared by immunoSEQ multiplex PCR; TCRdb keeps only in-frame clonotypes and omits some of them. This sample has more than 20,000 clones, with approximately 77% found just once. J is TRBJ2-6 and V is TRBV20-1; 12 nucleotides align to TRBD1. This clonotype was obtained from an elderly man with active or convalescent COVID-19. The sequenced material came from peripheral blood. CDR3 in DNA: TGCAGTGCTAGTGGGACAGGGGGCGCAGGGGCCAACGTCCTGACTTTC. Translated: CSASGTGGAGANVLTF.